Below, 32 T cell receptor beta chains from the same sample are listed, as sequenced in a study of blood T cell repertoires in COVID-19. The method was immunoSEQ multiplex PCR; TCRdb's version includes in-frame clones alone and lacks a portion of them. The table lists under 100,000 clones, roughly 82% of them singletons, with roughly 10% in the top ten. The specimen was peripheral blood. These receptors all come from a man between 60 and 70 years old with acute or convalescent COVID-19.

The chain recombines TRBV6-5 with TRBJ2-1; TRBD2 is a possible D gene (6 bases). The V end was cut by 6 bases, the J end by 16 bases, with 19 bases between. CDR3 length: 12 residues. Looked up from germline, CDR1 is MNHEY and CDR2 is SVGAGI. The CDR3 DNA follows: TGTGCCAGCAGGAACGTTATGGGGGGTTGCTTCTTC. The encoded protein is CASRNVMGGCFF.

This sequence joins TRBV29-1 and TRBJ2-1; D may be TRBD1 (7 bases). V shed 6 bases and J shed 0 bases, with 9 bases lying between them. The CDR3 runs 13 residues. CDR1 and CDR2 from the germline V gene are SQVTM and ANQGSEA. The CDR3 is CSVRGDSYNEQFF. The DNA for the CDR3 is TGCAGCGTCAGGGGGGACTCCTACAATGAGCAGTTCTTC.

The rearrangement joins TRBV7-9 to TRBJ1-2; D call uncertain. Germline V CDR1 and CDR2: SEHNR, FQNEAQ (reference sequence). V was shortened by 5 bases and J by 8 bases, with 15 bases between the two germline ends. The CDR3 contains 13 residues. CDR3 residues: CASSPAARGGYTF. CDR3 sequence (DNA): TGTGCCAGCAGCCCCGCTGCTCGCGGAGGCTACACCTTC. The whole variable domain, filled in from reference TRBV7-9 and TRBJ1-2, reads DTGVSQNPRHKITKRGQNVTFRCDPISEHNRLYWYRQTLGQGPEFLTYFQNEAQLEKSRLLSDRFSAERPKGSFSTLEIQRTEQGDSAMYLCASSPAARGGYTFGSGTRLTVV.

The CDR3 loop reads CARTGRDGPFSGNTIYF. Written as DNA, the CDR3 is TGTGCCAGAACGGGGCGGGACGGACCTTTCTCTGGAAACACCATATATTTT. The chain has TRBV2 and TRBJ1-3; D perhaps matches TRBD1 (5 bases). There are 17 residues in the CDR3. Trimming stripped 9 bases from V and 0 bases from J, with 21 bases between. The germline V gene has CDR1 SNHLY and CDR2 FYNNEI. Together with reference TRBV2 and TRBJ1-3, the CDR3 gives the full variable domain: EPEVTQTPSHQVTQMGQEVILRCVPISNHLYFYWYRQILGQKVEFLVSFYNNEISEKSEIFDDQFSVERPDGSNFTLKIRSTKLEDSAMYFCARTGRDGPFSGNTIYFGEGSWLTVV.

The chain employs TRBV7-2 and TRBJ1-5; TRBD1 aligns across 7 bases. J gave up 4 bases and V 5 bases, and 8 bases lay outside the gene matches. The CDR3 has 15 residues. From germline, CDR1 is SGHTA and CDR2 FQGNSA. Written as DNA, the CDR3 is TGTGCCAGCAGCCCCCCCGGGACAGTTAATCAGCCCCAGCATTTT. Protein product: CASSPPGTVNQPQHF. Looking up the rest from reference TRBV7-2 and TRBJ1-5 gives the full variable domain: GAGVSQSPSNKVTEKGKDVELRCDPISGHTALYWYRQSLGQGLEFLIYFQGNSAPDKSGLPSDRFSAERTGGSVSTLTIQRTQQEDSAVYLCASSPPGTVNQPQHFGDGTRLSIL.

This clone occurred a few times. J is TRBJ1-5 and V is TRBV28, with a tentative D call TRBD1 (6 bases). V was clipped by 1 base and J by 7 bases, with 14 bases between them. CDR1 is MDHEN, CDR2 SYDVKM, per germline. This CDR3 region has 15 residues. CDR3 bases: TGTGCCAGCAGTTTATTGTCAGGGGATGGACAGCCCCAGCATTTT. It codes for CASSLLSGDGQPQHF.

The gene calls are TRBV6-5 and TRBJ2-3; TRBD2 agrees at 7 bases. The CDR3 contains 15 residues. Germline loops: CDR1 MNHEY, CDR2 SVGAGI. V was pared by 5 bases and J by 3 bases, with 8 bases of the junction left unmatched. CDR3 in amino acids: CASSLGRAGTDTQYF. The CDR3 DNA is TGTGCCAGCAGTCTAGGGAGGGCCGGGACAGATACGCAGTATTTT.

The chain has TRBV7-2 and TRBJ1-1; 9 bases agree with TRBD1. CDR1 is SGHTA and CDR2 is FQGNSA in the germline V gene. CDR3 length: 13 residues. The V and J ends lost 4 bases and 5 bases, in that order; junction bases with no gene match: 2. The CDR3, as DNA: TGTGCCAGCAGCTGGGACAGGGTTACTGAAGCTTTCTTT. This sequence encodes CASSWDRVTEAFF.

The V gene is TRBV2, the J gene TRBJ1-5; D not resolved. There are 14 residues in the CDR3. Germline V gene sequence: CDR1 SNHLY, CDR2 FYNNEI. Trimming shortened V by 7 bases and J by 3 bases, and 13 bases separated the two germline ends. This chain's CDR3 is CASTEGQFNQPQHF. The DNA for the CDR3 is TGTGCCAGCACGGAGGGCCAGTTCAATCAGCCCCAGCATTTT.

The rearrangement uses TRBV11-2 and TRBJ1-2; 9 positions agree with TRBD1. The CDR3 contains 14 residues. V shed 5 bases, J shed 8 bases, and the junction held 9 bases outside the gene matches. The germline gives CDR1 SGHAT, CDR2 FQNNGV. CDR3 in DNA: TGTGCCAGCAGCCAACCCGGGACAGGGTTCGGCTACACCTTC. Its translation is CASSQPGTGFGYTF.

The rearrangement links TRBV7-3 to TRBJ2-3; 7 bases are a match to TRBD2. V shed 2 bases, J shed 5 bases, and the junction held 7 bases outside the gene matches. Germline assignment: CDR1 SGHTA and CDR2 FQGTGA. This CDR3 has 15 amino acids. CDR3 residues: CASSLAGVSLDTQYF. CDR3 in DNA: TGTGCCAGCAGCTTAGCGGGGGTTTCTCTAGATACGCAGTATTTT.

Only a few counts were recorded for this clone. The J gene is TRBJ1-4, the V gene TRBV30, with 12 bases fitting TRBD1. Germline values: CDR1 GTSNPN, CDR2 SVGIG (reference sequence). The CDR3 contains 15 residues. V shed 2 bases and J 8 bases; nucleotides not matched to a gene: 6. The CDR3 sequence: CAWSPGQGAREKLFF. The CDR3 region has the DNA TGTGCCTGGAGTCCGGGACAGGGGGCACGAGAAAAACTGTTTTTT.

The genes are TRBV19 and TRBJ2-3, with 10 bases identical to TRBD2. Germline CDR1 and CDR2: LNHDA and SQIVND (reference sequence). The CDR3 is made up of 15 amino acids. V was clipped by 5 bases and J by 1 base; unmatched bases: 3. The CDR3 region is CASSLLAGGTDTQYF. The DNA of the CDR3 is TGTGCCAGTAGTCTCCTAGCGGGGGGCACAGATACGCAGTATTTT.

The rearrangement joins TRBV28 to TRBJ2-1; D is unresolved. Germline lookup yields CDR1 MDHEN and CDR2 SYDVKM. Trimming took off 5 bases at V and 4 bases at J, with 9 bases between the two ends. The CDR3 contains 13 residues. CDR3 region: CASSLQNYNEQFF. CDR3 nucleotide sequence: TGTGCCAGCAGTCTGCAGAATTACAATGAGCAGTTCTTC.

The chain carries TRBV6-5 and TRBJ2-7, with D possibly TRBD1 on 5 matching bases. CDR1 and CDR2 from the germline V gene are MNHEY and SVGAGI. V lost 5 bases and J lost 9, with 23 bases in between. The CDR3 loop spans 15 amino acids. The CDR3 DNA follows: TGTGCCAGCAGTCCAGGGTGGGATACGGTACTGGGGCAGTACTTC. Amino acid sequence: CASSPGWDTVLGQYF.

This clone occurred a few times. The CDR3 nucleotides read TGTGCCAGCAGCCAACAGGAGACAGGGGGCTTAGGCAATCAGCCCCAGCATTTT. Protein product: CASSQQETGGLGNQPQHF. V usage is TRBV3-1 (or the pseudogene TRBV3-2) and J usage is TRBJ1-5; 10 bases are a match to TRBD1. Unmatched junction bases numbered 9, after V lost 2 bases and J lost 2 bases. The CDR3 loop spans 18 amino acids. Germline V lookup: CDR1 LGHDT, CDR2 YNNKEL (reference sequence).

The CDR3 bases are TGTGCCAGCAGCCTACCGGGCGGGAACTATGGCTACACCTTC. As protein: CASSLPGGNYGYTF. The chain links TRBV7-8 to TRBJ1-2; D unclear. The CDR3 is made up of 14 amino acids. Trimming pared 5 bases from V and 2 bases from J, leaving 12 bases between. Germline lookup yields CDR1 SGHVS and CDR2 FQNEAQ.

This chain joins TRBV7-9 and TRBJ1-1; unclear D gene. There are 13 residues in the CDR3. The germline gives CDR1 SEHNR, CDR2 FQNEAQ (reference sequence). Trimming shortened V by 7 bases and J by 2 bases, and 11 bases separated the two germline ends. CDR3 in amino acids: CASIQTGNTEAFF. Here the CDR3 DNA reads TGTGCCAGCATCCAGACGGGAAACACTGAAGCTTTCTTT. The entire variable domain, with the rest obtained from reference TRBV7-9 and TRBJ1-1, is as follows: DTGVSQNPRHKITKRGQNVTFRCDPISEHNRLYWYRQTLGQGPEFLTYFQNEAQLEKSRLLSDRFSAERPKGSFSTLEIQRTEQGDSAMYLCASIQTGNTEAFFGQGTRLTVV.

The chain is built from TRBV14 and TRBJ2-2; 7 bases align to TRBD1. The trim removed 4 bases at V and 6 bases at J, leaving 5 bases unmatched. This CDR3 comprises 14 residues. Germline V gene sequence: CDR1 SGHDN, CDR2 FVKESK. DNA of the CDR3: TGTGCCAGCAGCCCGAATACAGGGGCCGGGGAGCTGTTTTTT. Residues: CASSPNTGAGELFF.

V usage is TRBV27 and J usage is TRBJ1-5; D might be TRBD1 (5 bases). This CDR3 spans 14 amino acids. The germline V and J ends were trimmed by 7 bases and 5 bases, with 15 bases remaining between them. CDR1 and CDR2 (germline): MNHEY, SMNVEV (reference sequence). CDR3 nucleotide sequence: TGTGCCAGCAAATGGGCGACGGGGGATCAGCCCCAGCATTTT. The encoded protein is CASKWATGDQPQHF.

DNA for the CDR3: TGTGCCAGCAAGACTGGGCGGGGTGGGGTGACCGGGGAGCTGTTTTTT. It encodes CASKTGRGGVTGELFF. This chain joins TRBV27 and TRBJ2-2; D is perhaps TRBD2 (6 bases). Germline assignment: CDR1 MNHEY and CDR2 SMNVEV (reference sequence). V dropped 7 bases and J dropped 5 bases, with 20 bases sitting between them. CDR3 length equals 16 residues.

This clone was picked up one time. V gene TRBV5-5 combines with J gene TRBJ2-2, with D maybe TRBD1 (6 bases). Germline lookup yields CDR1 SGHKS and CDR2 YYEKEE (reference sequence). The length of the CDR3 is 15 residues. Trimming left V 1 base short and J 6 bases short, with 13 bases between. The CDR3 sequence: CASSLRQDRAGELFF. CDR3 nucleotide sequence: TGTGCCAGCAGCTTGCGACAGGATCGGGCCGGGGAGCTGTTTTTT.

The rearrangement joins TRBV7-9 to TRBJ2-1; 8 nucleotides match TRBD2. Germline CDR1 is SEHNR and CDR2 is FQNEAQ (reference sequence). CDR3 length: 13 residues. V lost 4 bases to trimming and J lost 8 bases; unmatched junction nucleotides: 4. The CDR3 sequence: CASSSGTRDEQFF. The CDR3 region has the DNA TGTGCCAGCAGCTCCGGGACTAGGGATGAGCAGTTCTTC.

The count of this clone is one. V and J are TRBV7-2 and TRBJ1-3; no reliable D call. This CDR3 is 14 amino acids long. Germline V gives CDR1 SGHTA, CDR2 FQGNSA. Between the trimmed V and J ends, which lost 1 base and 0 bases, there was a span of 4 bases. CDR3 amino acids: CASSLDSSGNTIYF. The DNA for the CDR3 is TGTGCCAGCAGCTTAGACAGCTCTGGAAACACCATATATTTT.

This clone was counted once. V and J are TRBV11-2 and TRBJ1-4, with no clear D. Germline CDR1 reads SGHAT; CDR2 reads FQNNGV. The length of the CDR3 is 19 residues. Trimming left V 5 bases short and J 2 bases short, with 24 bases between. The CDR3 is CASSPTLRQFFGTNEKLFF. As DNA, the CDR3 is TGTGCCAGCAGCCCAACCCTCCGACAATTCTTTGGGACTAATGAAAAACTGTTTTTT.

V usage is TRBV5-1 and J usage is TRBJ2-1; maybe TRBD1 (6 bases). Trimming stripped 4 bases from V and 1 base from J, with 12 bases between. The CDR3 runs to 15 residues. Germline V gene sequence: CDR1 SGHRS, CDR2 YFSETQ. CDR3 DNA: TGCGCCAGCAGCCTAGAGAGGGGGTCCTACAATGAGCAGTTCTTC. It yields the protein CASSLERGSYNEQFF.

J is TRBJ1-5 and V is TRBV7-8; the D gene is possibly TRBD1 (5 bases). V was shortened by 1 base and J by 8 bases, with 12 bases between the two germline ends. Germline assignment: CDR1 SGHVS and CDR2 FQNEAQ. The CDR3 runs 14 residues. The CDR3: CASSLDRSPKPQHF. CDR3 DNA: TGTGCCAGCAGCTTAGACAGGTCGCCTAAGCCCCAGCATTTT.

The chain has TRBV21-1 and TRBJ1-5; the table's D call, TRBD1, was not checked against the DNA. TRBV21-1 is designated a pseudogene. The CDR3 runs to 14 residues. The CDR3 loop reads CASSKGTRAQPQHF. In nucleotides, the CDR3 is TGTGCCAGCAGCAAAGGAACCAGGGCCCAGCCCCAGCATTTT.

The V call is TRBV10-1, the J call TRBJ2-7; TRBD1 aligns across 8 bases. Per germline, CDR1 WNHNN and CDR2 SYGVQD (reference sequence). CDR3 length: 14 residues. Trimming removed 7 bases from V and 3 bases from J; junction bases left unmatched: 8. This chain's CDR3 is CASKPGTGIYEQYF. For the CDR3, the DNA is TGCGCCAGCAAGCCCGGGACAGGTATCTACGAGCAGTACTTC.

The V and J genes are TRBV18 and TRBJ2-3, with 9 bases lining up with TRBD2. This CDR3 contains 17 residues. With V trimmed by 6 bases and J by 4 bases, 14 bases remained unmatched. In germline, CDR1 is KGHSH, CDR2 LQKENI. CDR3: CASSNLGERGAPDTQYF. CDR3 sequence (DNA): TGTGCCAGCTCGAACTTGGGGGAGCGGGGGGCCCCAGATACGCAGTATTTT. Together with reference TRBV18 and TRBJ2-3, the CDR3 gives the full variable domain: NAGVMQNPRHLVRRRGQEARLRCSPMKGHSHVYWYRQLPEEGLKFMVYLQKENIIDESGMPKERFSAEFPKEGPSILRIQQVVRGDSAAYFCASSNLGERGAPDTQYFGPGTRLTVL.

V is TRBV11-2 and J is TRBJ1-2, with 8 nucleotides matching TRBD1. V dropped 1 base and J dropped 0; count of bases not matched to a gene: 4. CDR1 and CDR2 from the germline V gene are SGHAT and FQNNGV. The CDR3 has 16 amino acids. The CDR3 DNA sequence: TGTGCCAGCAGCTTAGGGGGGACAGGAGCTAACTATGGCTACACCTTC. Its protein is CASSLGGTGANYGYTF. The full variable domain, with the rest looked up from reference TRBV11-2 and TRBJ1-2, is EAGVAQSPRYKIIEKRQSVAFWCNPISGHATLYWYQQILGQGPKLLIQFQNNGVVDDSQLPKDRFSAERLKGVDSTLKIQPAKLEDSAVYLCASSLGGTGANYGYTFGSGTRLTVV.

The V and J genes are TRBV7-2 and TRBJ2-3; perhaps TRBD2 as D (6 bases). V dropped 3 bases and J dropped 2 bases, with 9 bases sitting between them. The germline V gene encodes CDR1 SGHTA and CDR2 FQGNSA. The CDR3 is made up of 14 amino acids. The CDR3 DNA reads TGTGCCAGCAGCTTTGCGGGGTTCACAGATACGCAGTATTTT. As protein: CASSFAGFTDTQYF.